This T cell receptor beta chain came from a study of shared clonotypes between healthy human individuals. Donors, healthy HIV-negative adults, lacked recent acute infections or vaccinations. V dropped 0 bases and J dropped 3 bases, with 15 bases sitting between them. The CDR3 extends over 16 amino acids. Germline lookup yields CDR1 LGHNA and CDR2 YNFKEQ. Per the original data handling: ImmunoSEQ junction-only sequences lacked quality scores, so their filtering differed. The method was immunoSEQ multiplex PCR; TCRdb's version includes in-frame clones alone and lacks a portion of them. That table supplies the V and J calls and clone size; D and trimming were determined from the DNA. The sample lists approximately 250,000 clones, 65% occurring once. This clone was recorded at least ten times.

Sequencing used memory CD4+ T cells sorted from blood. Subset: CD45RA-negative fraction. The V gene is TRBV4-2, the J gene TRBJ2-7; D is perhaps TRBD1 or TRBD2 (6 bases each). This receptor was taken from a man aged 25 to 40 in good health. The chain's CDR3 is CASSQDIGGFRYEQYF. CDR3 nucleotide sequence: TGTGCCAGCAGCCAAGATATAGGGGGGTTTCGCTACGAGCAGTACTTC.